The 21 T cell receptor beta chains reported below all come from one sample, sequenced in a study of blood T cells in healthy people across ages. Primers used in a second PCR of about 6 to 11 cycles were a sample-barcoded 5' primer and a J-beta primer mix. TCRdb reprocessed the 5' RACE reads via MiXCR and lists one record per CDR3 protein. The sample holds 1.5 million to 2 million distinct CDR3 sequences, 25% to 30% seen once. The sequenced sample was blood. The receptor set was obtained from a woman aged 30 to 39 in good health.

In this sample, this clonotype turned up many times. Written as DNA, the CDR3 is TGTGCCAGCAGTTACCGGGGTAGCTCCTACGAGCAGTACTTC. The encoded protein is CASSYRGSSYEQYF. V usage is TRBV6-5 and J usage is TRBJ2-7, with D possibly being TRBD2 (5 bases). The CDR3 sequence is 14 residues long. Trimming pared 2 bases from V and 0 bases from J, leaving 8 bases between. Germline V gene sequence: CDR1 MNHEY, CDR2 SVGAGI.

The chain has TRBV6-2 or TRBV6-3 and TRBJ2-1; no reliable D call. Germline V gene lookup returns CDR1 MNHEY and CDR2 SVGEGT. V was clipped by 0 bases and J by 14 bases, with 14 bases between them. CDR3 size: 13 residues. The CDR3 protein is CASSYSGEAFKFF. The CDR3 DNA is TGTGCCAGCAGTTACTCTGGCGAGGCGTTTAAGTTCTTC.

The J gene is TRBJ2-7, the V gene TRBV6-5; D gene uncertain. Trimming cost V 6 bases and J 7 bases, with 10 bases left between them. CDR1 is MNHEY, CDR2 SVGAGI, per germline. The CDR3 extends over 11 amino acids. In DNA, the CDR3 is TGTGCCAGCAGACTCGGGTGGGAGCAGTACTTC. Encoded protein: CASRLGWEQYF.

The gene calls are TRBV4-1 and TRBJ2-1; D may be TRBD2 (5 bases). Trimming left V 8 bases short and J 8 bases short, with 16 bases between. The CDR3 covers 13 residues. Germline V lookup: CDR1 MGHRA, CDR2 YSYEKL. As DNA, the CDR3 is TGCGCCAGCGCCCCTCTACTAGTCGATGAGCAGTTCTTC. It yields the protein CASAPLLVDEQFF.

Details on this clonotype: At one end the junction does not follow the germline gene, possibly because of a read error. The CDR3 DNA is TGCGCCAGCAGCTTGTTCGGGACTCCCGGAGGAGAGACCCGGTACTTC. As protein: CASSLFGTPGGETRYF. This rearrangement joins TRBV5-1 to TRBJ2-5; D perhaps matches TRBD2 (6 bases). CDR1 SGHRS and CDR2 YFSETQ come from the germline V gene. CDR3 length: 16 amino acids.

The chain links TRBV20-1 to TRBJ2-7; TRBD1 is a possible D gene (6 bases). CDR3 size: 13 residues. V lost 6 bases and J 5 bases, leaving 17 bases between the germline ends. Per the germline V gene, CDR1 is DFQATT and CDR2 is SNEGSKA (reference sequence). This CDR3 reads CSARRQGPDEQYF. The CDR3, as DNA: TGCAGTGCCAGGAGGCAGGGGCCAGACGAGCAGTACTTC.

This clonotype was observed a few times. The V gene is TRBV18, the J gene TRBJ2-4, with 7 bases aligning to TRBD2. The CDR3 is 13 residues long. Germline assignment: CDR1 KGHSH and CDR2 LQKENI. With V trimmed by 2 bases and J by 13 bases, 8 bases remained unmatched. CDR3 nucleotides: TGTGCCAGCTCACCAATAGGGACTAATGAGCAGTACTTC. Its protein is CASSPIGTNEQYF.

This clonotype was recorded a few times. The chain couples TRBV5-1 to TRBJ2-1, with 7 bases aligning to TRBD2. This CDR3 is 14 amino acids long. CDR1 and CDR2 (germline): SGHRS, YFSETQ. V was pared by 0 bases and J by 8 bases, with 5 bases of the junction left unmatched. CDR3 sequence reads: CASSLAEGRDEQFF. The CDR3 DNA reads TGCGCCAGCAGCTTGGCCGAAGGGAGGGATGAGCAGTTCTTC.

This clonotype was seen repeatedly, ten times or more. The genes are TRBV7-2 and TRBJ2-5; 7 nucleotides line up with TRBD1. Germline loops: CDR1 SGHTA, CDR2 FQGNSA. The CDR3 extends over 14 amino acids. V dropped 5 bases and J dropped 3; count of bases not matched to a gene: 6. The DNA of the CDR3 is TGTGCCAGCAGCCTGACAGGGCCGGAAGAGACCCAGTACTTC. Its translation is CASSLTGPEETQYF.

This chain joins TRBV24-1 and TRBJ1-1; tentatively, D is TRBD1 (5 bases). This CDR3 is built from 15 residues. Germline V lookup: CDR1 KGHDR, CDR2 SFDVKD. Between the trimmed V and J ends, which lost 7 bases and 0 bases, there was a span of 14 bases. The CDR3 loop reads CATRSGGGMNTEAFF. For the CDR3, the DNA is TGTGCCACCAGATCTGGGGGGGGGATGAACACTGAAGCTTTCTTT.

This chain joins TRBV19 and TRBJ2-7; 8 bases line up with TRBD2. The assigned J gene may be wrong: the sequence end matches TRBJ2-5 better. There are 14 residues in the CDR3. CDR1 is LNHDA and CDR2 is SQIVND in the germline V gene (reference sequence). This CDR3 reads CASSPETSEETQYF. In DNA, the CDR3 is TGTGCCAGTAGTCCCGAGACTAGCGAGGAGACCCAGTACTTC.

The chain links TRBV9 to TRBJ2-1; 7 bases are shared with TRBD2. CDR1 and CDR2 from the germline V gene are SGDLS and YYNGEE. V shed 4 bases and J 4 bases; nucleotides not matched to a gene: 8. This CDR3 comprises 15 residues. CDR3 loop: CASSRGGGPYNEQFF. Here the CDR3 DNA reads TGTGCCAGCAGCCGCGGGGGAGGGCCGTACAATGAGCAGTTCTTC.

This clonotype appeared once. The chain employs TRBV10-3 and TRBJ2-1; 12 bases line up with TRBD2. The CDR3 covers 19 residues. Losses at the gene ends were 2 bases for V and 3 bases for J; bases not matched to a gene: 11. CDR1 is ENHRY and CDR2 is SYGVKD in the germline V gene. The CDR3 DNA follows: TGTGCCATCAGTGAGGTGGGACTAGCGGGCCCTCAGCACTACAATGAGCAGTTCTTC. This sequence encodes CAISEVGLAGPQHYNEQFF.

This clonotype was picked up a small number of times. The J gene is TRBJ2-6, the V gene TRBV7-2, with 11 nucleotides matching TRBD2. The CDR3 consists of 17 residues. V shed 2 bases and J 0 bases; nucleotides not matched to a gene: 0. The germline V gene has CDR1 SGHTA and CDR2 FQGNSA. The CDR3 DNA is TGTACCAGCAGCTTAACTAGCGGGGGCTCTGGGGCCAACGTCCTGACTTTC. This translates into CTSSLTSGGSGANVLTF. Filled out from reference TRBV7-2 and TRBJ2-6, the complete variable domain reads GAGVSQSPSNKVTEKGKDVELRCDPISGHTALYWYRQSLGQGLEFLIYFQGNSAPDKSGLPSDRFSAERTGGSVSTLTIQRTQQEDSAVYLCTSSLTSGGSGANVLTFGAGSRLTVL.

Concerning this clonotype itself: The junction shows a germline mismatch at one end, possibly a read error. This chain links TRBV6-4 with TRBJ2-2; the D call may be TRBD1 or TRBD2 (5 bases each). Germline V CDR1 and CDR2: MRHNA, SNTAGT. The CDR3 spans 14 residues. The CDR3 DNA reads TGTGCCGGCAGAGGGGAGCTAAACACCGGGGAGCTGTTTTTT. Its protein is CAGRGELNTGELFF.

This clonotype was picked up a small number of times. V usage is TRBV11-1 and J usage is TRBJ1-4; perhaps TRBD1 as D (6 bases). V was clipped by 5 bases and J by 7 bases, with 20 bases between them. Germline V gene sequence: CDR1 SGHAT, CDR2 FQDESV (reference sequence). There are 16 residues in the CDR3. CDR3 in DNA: TGTGCCAGCAGCGCAGGGGACGCGTCTTATCTTGAAAAACTGTTTTTT. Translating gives CASSAGDASYLEKLFF.

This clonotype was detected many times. CDR3 nucleotides: TGTGCCAGCAGTTTAATCCCGGTGGGACAGAACTACGAGCAGTACTTC. Encoded protein: CASSLIPVGQNYEQYF. The chain employs TRBV27 and TRBJ2-7; TRBD1 matches at 7 bases. The germline gives CDR1 MNHEY, CDR2 SMNVEV (reference sequence). This CDR3 has 16 amino acids. J was trimmed by 3 bases and V by 2 bases; bases with no gene match: 10.

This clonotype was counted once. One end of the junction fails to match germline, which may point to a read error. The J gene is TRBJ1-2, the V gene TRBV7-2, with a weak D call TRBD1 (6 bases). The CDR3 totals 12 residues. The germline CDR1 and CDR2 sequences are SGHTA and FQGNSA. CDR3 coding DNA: TGTGCCAACAGCTCCCAGGGGTATGGCTACACCTTC. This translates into CANSSQGYGYTF.

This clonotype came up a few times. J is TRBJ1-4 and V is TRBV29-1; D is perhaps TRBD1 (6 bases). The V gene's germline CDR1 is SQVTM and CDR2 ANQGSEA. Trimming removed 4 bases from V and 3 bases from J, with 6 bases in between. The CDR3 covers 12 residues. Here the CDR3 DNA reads TGCAGCGTTGGGGGGCCTAATGAAAAACTGTTTTTT. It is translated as CSVGGPNEKLFF.

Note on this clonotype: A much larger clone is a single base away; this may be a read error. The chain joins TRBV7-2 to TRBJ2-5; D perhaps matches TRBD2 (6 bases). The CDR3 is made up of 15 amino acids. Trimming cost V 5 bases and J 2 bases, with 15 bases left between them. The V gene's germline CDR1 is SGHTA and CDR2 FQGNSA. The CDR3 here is CASSVVPSVQETQYF. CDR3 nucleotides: TGTGCCAGCAGCGTAGTGCCTAGCGTACAAGAGACCCAGTACTTC.

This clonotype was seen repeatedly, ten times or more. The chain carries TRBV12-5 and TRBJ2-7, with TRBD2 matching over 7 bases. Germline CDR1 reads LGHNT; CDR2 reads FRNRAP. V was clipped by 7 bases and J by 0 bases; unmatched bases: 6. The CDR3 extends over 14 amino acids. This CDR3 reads CASALGGTSYEQYF. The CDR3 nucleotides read TGTGCTAGTGCCCTGGGAGGGACCTCCTACGAGCAGTACTTC.